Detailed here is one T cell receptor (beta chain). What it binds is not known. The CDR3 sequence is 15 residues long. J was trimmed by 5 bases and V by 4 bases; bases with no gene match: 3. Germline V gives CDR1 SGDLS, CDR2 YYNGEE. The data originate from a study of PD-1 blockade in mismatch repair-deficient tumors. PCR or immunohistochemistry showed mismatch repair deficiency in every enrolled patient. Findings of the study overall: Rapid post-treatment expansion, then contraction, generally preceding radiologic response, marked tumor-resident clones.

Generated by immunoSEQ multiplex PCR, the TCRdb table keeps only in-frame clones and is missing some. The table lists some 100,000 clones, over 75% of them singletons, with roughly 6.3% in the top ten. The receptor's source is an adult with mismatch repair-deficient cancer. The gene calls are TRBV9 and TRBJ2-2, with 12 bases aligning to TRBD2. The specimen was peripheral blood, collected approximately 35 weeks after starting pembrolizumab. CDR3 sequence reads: CASSRLAGETGELFF. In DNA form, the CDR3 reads TGTGCCAGCAGCCGACTAGCGGGAGAGACCGGGGAGCTGTTTTTT.